The 15 T cell receptor beta chains listed next were all sequenced from one sample in a study of naive and memory T cell subsets listed by TCRdb under 2017. Overall results and qualifications from the work: A few larger clonotypes were found in naive repertoires, especially CD8, and these larger clonotypes were possibly memory cells re-expressing CD45RA.

These TCRs are of unknown antigen specificity. Receptor amplification or capture employed UMI-ligation and nested PCR. Sequencing relied on an Illumina MiSeq. An equimolar mix of two oligonucleotides covering both TRBC1 and TRBC2 was used as the beta constant-region primer. The ligated cDNA went through four rounds of PCR with nested alpha and beta constant-region primers together with the SP2 primer. TCRdb ran its own pipeline on the public reads, namely fastp trimming at Q25 and MiXCR clone calling, and kept in-frame beta chains. When rows share a CDR3 protein, they turn into one entry using the most common DNA and genes. Present in this sample are over 110,000 distinct CDR3 sequences, approximately 20% of which were seen just once. The top ten constitute about 0.6% of the sample. Sequencing was performed on naive CD8+ T cells from blood. Interpreted using the paper, the cell subset or site label stands for: naive T cells, CD45RA high CD27+. All receptors derive from a human donor in good health.

CDR3 sequence reads: CASSDTGVSGYTF. The CDR3 bases are TGTGCCAGCAGTGACACAGGGGTTTCTGGCTACACCTTC. J is TRBJ1-2 and V is TRBV12-3 or TRBV12-4; 7 nucleotides align to TRBD1. V lost 5 bases to trimming and J lost 7 bases; unmatched junction nucleotides: 7. The length of the CDR3 is 13 residues.

The sample holds many counts of this clonotype. V usage is TRBV6-5 and J usage is TRBJ1-1; TRBD1 might be the D (5 bases). Germline V gives CDR1 MNHEY, CDR2 SVGAGI. The CDR3 is made up of 15 amino acids. Trimming stripped 7 bases from V and 4 bases from J, with 19 bases between. CDR3 amino acids: CASTPLGGGSTEAFF. The CDR3 DNA follows: TGTGCCAGCACCCCGTTGGGGGGAGGAAGCACTGAAGCTTTCTTT.

This clonotype occurred a few times. The rearrangement links TRBV28 to TRBJ1-2; no clear D gene. There are 12 residues in the CDR3. CDR1 is MDHEN, CDR2 SYDVKM, per germline. Between the trimmed V and J ends, which lost 3 bases and 7 bases, there was a span of 9 bases. The CDR3 nucleotides read TGTGCCAGCAGTTTTAGGGCCGGTGGCTACACCTTC. Residues: CASSFRAGGYTF.

This clonotype was recorded a few times. The chain joins TRBV27 to TRBJ2-7, with 7 bases aligning to TRBD2. V was pared by 5 bases and J by 6 bases, with 13 bases of the junction left unmatched. CDR1 and CDR2 (germline): MNHEY, SMNVEV (reference sequence). The CDR3 runs 15 residues. The CDR3 loop reads CASSPRGLAVGEQYF. CDR3 DNA: TGTGCCAGCAGTCCCCGGGGCCTAGCGGTCGGCGAGCAGTACTTC.

The genes are TRBV7-1 and TRBJ2-1, with TRBD1 identical over 7 bases. TRBV7-1 belongs to the ORF category, with a function that is uncertain. The CDR3 consists of 17 residues. The V and J ends lost 3 bases and 5 bases, in that order; junction bases with no gene match: 13. CDR3 sequence: CASSSPIGGGEDNEQFF. CDR3 sequence (DNA): TGTGCCAGCAGCTCGCCTATAGGGGGCGGAGAGGACAATGAGCAGTTCTTC.

This clonotype showed up just a few times. The gene calls are TRBV11-1 and TRBJ2-2, with D maybe TRBD1 (5 bases). Germline V CDR1 and CDR2: SGHAT, FQDESV (reference sequence). This CDR3 spans 15 amino acids. Trimming stripped 2 bases from V and 1 base from J, with 8 bases between. This CDR3 reads CASSLSGQNTGELFF. Here the CDR3 DNA reads TGTGCCAGCAGCTTAAGTGGACAGAACACCGGGGAGCTGTTTTTT. The variable domain in full, with the rest retrieved from reference TRBV11-1 and TRBJ2-2, is EAEVAQSPRYKITEKSQAVAFWCDPISGHATLYWYRQILGQGPELLVQFQDESVVDDSQLPKDRFSAERLKGVDSTLKIQPAELGDSAMYLCASSLSGQNTGELFFGEGSRLTVL.

The V call is TRBV13, the J call TRBJ2-4; D is unclear. CDR1 is PRHDT, CDR2 FYEKMQ, per germline (reference sequence). This CDR3 region has 15 residues. Trimming removed 3 bases at V and 5 bases at J, with 14 bases between. The CDR3 here is CASSFAHRSENIQYF. The CDR3 nucleotides read TGTGCCAGCAGCTTTGCACATCGGTCGGAAAACATTCAGTACTTC.

The chain joins TRBV29-1 to TRBJ2-3, with TRBD2 matching 9 bases. CDR3 length equals 14 residues. V lost 6 bases and J lost 5; bases outside the gene matches: 9. Germline CDR1 reads SQVTM; CDR2 reads ANQGSEA. The CDR3 reads CSVLAQREEDTQYF. For the CDR3, the DNA is TGCAGCGTCCTCGCCCAGCGGGAGGAAGATACGCAGTATTTT.

The V gene is TRBV6-6, the J gene TRBJ1-5; D is perhaps TRBD1 (5 bases). This CDR3 contains 13 residues. From germline, CDR1 is MNHNY and CDR2 SVGAGI (reference sequence). V lost 5 bases to trimming and J lost 6 bases, with 11 bases between them. In DNA, the CDR3 is TGTGCCAGCAGTGAACAGGTGTCTCAGCCCCAGCATTTT. It encodes CASSEQVSQPQHF.

The rearrangement links TRBV2 to TRBJ2-1; TRBD2 matches at 7 bases. With V trimmed by 5 bases and J by 5 bases, 12 bases remained unmatched. The CDR3 runs to 16 residues. CDR1 is SNHLY and CDR2 is FYNNEI in the germline V gene. The DNA for the CDR3 is TGTGCCAGCAGTCCCCAAAGCGGGATAGGACACAATGAGCAGTTCTTC. It encodes CASSPQSGIGHNEQFF.

This clonotype occurred a few times. The chain uses TRBV12-3 or TRBV12-4 and TRBJ2-1; D is perhaps TRBD1 (5 bases). This CDR3 is 13 amino acids long. Deletions cut 7 bases from V and 10 bases from J, with 17 bases between. CDR3 bases: TGTGCCAGCAAGTCCTCGGAAGGACACGAGCAGTTCTTC. This codes for CASKSSEGHEQFF.

This clonotype was counted only a few times. The chain recombines TRBV11-2 with TRBJ2-1; 9 positions agree with TRBD2. V shed 0 bases and J 7 bases; nucleotides not matched to a gene: 4. Germline V gives CDR1 SGHAT, CDR2 FQNNGV. The CDR3 spans 15 residues. CDR3 loop: CASSLDVTSGNEQFF. CDR3 sequence (DNA): TGTGCCAGCAGCTTAGATGTCACTAGCGGGAATGAGCAGTTCTTC.

V is TRBV6-5 and J is TRBJ2-1; 8 bases line up with TRBD2. Trimming cost V 0 bases and J 7 bases; bases outside gene matches: 5. The CDR3 extends over 15 amino acids. Germline CDR1 and CDR2: MNHEY and SVGAGI. CDR3 loop: CASSYSEREWNEQFF. The CDR3 DNA sequence: TGTGCCAGCAGTTACTCTGAGCGGGAGTGGAATGAGCAGTTCTTC.

This chain joins TRBV9 and TRBJ1-6; 7 bases line up with TRBD1. Germline V gene data show CDR1 as SGDLS and CDR2 as YYNGEE. V lost 1 base, J lost 8 bases, and 9 bases stayed unmatched. The CDR3 consists of 16 residues. This chain's CDR3 is CASSVTQTGRDSPLHF. The CDR3 DNA follows: TGTGCCAGCAGCGTAACCCAGACAGGGCGGGATTCACCCCTCCACTTT.

This chain joins TRBV11-3 and TRBJ2-3; D gene unclear. This CDR3 region has 13 residues. Germline CDR1 and CDR2: SGHNT and YENEEA. V was pared by 5 bases and J by 2 bases, with 8 bases between. CDR3 in amino acids: CASSIGDTDTQYF. CDR3 DNA: TGTGCCAGCAGCATAGGAGACACAGATACGCAGTATTTT.